This passage covers 30 T cell receptor beta chains from one sample sequenced in a study of identical twins. TCRdb itself ran the 5' RACE reads through MiXCR, one entry per CDR3 protein. The profile covers roughly 630,000 distinct CDR3 sequences, with about 7.6% appearing a single time and around 1.6% taken by the ten largest. These data were also reused for a study on yellow fever vaccine responses in identical twins.

Sequenced: PBMCs. Receptors originate from a woman under 30 in good health.

This clonotype showed up just a few times. The V and J genes are TRBV6-5 and TRBJ2-3; 8 bases map to TRBD2. Looked up from germline, CDR1 is MNHEY and CDR2 is SVGAGI. This CDR3 region has 16 residues. J lost 0 bases, V lost 2 bases, and 4 bases had no gene match. For the CDR3, the DNA is TGTGCCAGCAGTTACGCGAGCGGGGGTAGCACAGATACGCAGTATTTT. It encodes CASSYASGGSTDTQYF.

This clonotype was seen only a few times. This chain uses TRBV5-5 with TRBJ1-2; the D gene is possibly TRBD1 (6 bases). CDR1 is SGHKS and CDR2 is YYEKEE in the germline V gene (reference sequence). The V end was cut by 5 bases, the J end by 9 bases, with 23 bases between. This CDR3 spans 15 amino acids. The CDR3 coding sequence is TGTGCCAGCAGACTCGAAGTAACAGGGAATTCTCGCTACACCTTC. It encodes CASRLEVTGNSRYTF. Looking up the rest from reference TRBV5-5 and TRBJ1-2 gives the full variable domain: DAGVTQSPTHLIKTRGQQVTLRCSPISGHKSVSWYQQVLGQGPQFIFQYYEKEERGRGNFPDRFSARQFPNYSSELNVNALLLGDSALYLCASRLEVTGNSRYTFGSGTRLTVV.

V gene TRBV27 combines with J gene TRBJ2-1; perhaps TRBD2 as D (5 bases). Trimming left V 2 bases short and J 12 bases short, with 17 bases between. CDR3 length: 14 amino acids. CDR1 MNHEY and CDR2 SMNVEV come from the germline V gene (reference sequence). The CDR3: CASSLAAPRDGQFF. In nucleotides, the CDR3 is TGTGCCAGCAGTTTAGCGGCCCCTCGGGATGGGCAGTTCTTC.

This clonotype was counted at least ten times. This sequence joins TRBV4-2 and TRBJ2-1; unclear D gene. The CDR3 length is 14 residues. V gave up 0 bases and J gave up 8 bases, with 11 bases separating them. Germline loops: CDR1 LGHNA, CDR2 YNFKEQ. For the CDR3, the DNA is TGTGCCAGCAGCCAAGATCGGAGAAGCGATGAGCAGTTCTTC. It encodes CASSQDRRSDEQFF.

The chain employs TRBV3-1 and TRBJ2-1; TRBD2 is a possible D gene (5 bases). Trimming shortened V by 1 base and J by 8 bases, and 15 bases separated the two germline ends. The CDR3 length is 15 residues. From germline, CDR1 is LGHDT and CDR2 YNNKEL (reference sequence). In DNA, the CDR3 is TGTGCCAGCAGCCAAGGAAGGACTGCCCGCCATGAGCAGTTCTTC. Amino acids: CASSQGRTARHEQFF.

At least ten counts were recorded for this clonotype. The chain carries TRBV28 and TRBJ2-1; 7 bases align to TRBD1. The germline V gene has CDR1 MDHEN and CDR2 SYDVKM. Losses at the gene ends were 2 bases for V and 16 bases for J; bases not matched to a gene: 8. CDR3 length equals 12 residues. CDR3 nucleotides: TGTGCCAGCAGTTTAACGGACAGGTTGTTATTCTTC. Its protein product is CASSLTDRLLFF.

The rearrangement uses TRBV15 and TRBJ1-5; D is undetermined. The CDR3 totals 16 residues. The V and J ends lost 1 base and 2 bases respectively, with 12 bases between them. Germline V gives CDR1 LNHNV, CDR2 YYDKDF (reference sequence). DNA for the CDR3: TGTGCCACCAGCAGAGGGACGGAAGCGGGCAATCAGCCCCAGCATTTT. Translating it yields CATSRGTEAGNQPQHF.

This clonotype was recorded many times. This rearrangement joins TRBV7-8 to TRBJ2-7; 7 bases fit TRBD1. CDR1 is SGHVS, CDR2 FQNEAQ, per germline. The CDR3 is 17 amino acids. V trimming: 2 bases; J trimming: 1 base; junction bases outside the gene matches: 11. CDR3 DNA sequence: TGTGCCAGCAGCTTATTCACCGGGACAGTGGGGTCCTACGAGCAGTACGTC. This translates into CASSLFTGTVGSYEQYV.

This clonotype was observed a handful of times. CDR3 sequence reads: CSARFVRTDTQYF. CDR3 DNA: TGCAGTGCTAGATTTGTACGCACAGATACGCAGTATTTT. The chain recombines TRBV20-1 with TRBJ2-3; no firm D call. The CDR3 is made up of 13 amino acids. CDR1 and CDR2 from the germline V gene are DFQATT and SNEGSKA (reference sequence). V was shortened by 2 bases and J by 1 base, with 7 bases between the two germline ends.

The chain couples TRBV19 to TRBJ2-3, with 13 bases fitting TRBD2. The V gene end was trimmed by 6 bases and the J gene end by 6 bases; junction bases not matched to a gene: 9. Germline lookup yields CDR1 LNHDA and CDR2 SQIVND (reference sequence). There are 16 residues in the CDR3. The CDR3: CASSPRTSGSADTQYF. CDR3 nucleotides: TGTGCCAGTAGCCCTCGGACTAGCGGGAGTGCGGATACGCAGTATTTT.

There are many counts of this clonotype. This chain joins TRBV12-3 or TRBV12-4 and TRBJ2-2; D gene ambiguous. The CDR3 has 14 residues. V was trimmed by 4 bases and J by 3 bases, leaving 9 bases between them. CDR3 sequence (DNA): TGTGCCAGCAGTTGGAACGGTCACACCGGGGAGCTGTTTTTT. This encodes CASSWNGHTGELFF.

In this sample, this clonotype turned up many times. The chain uses TRBV6-5 and TRBJ1-4; unclear D gene. Germline CDR1 MNHEY, CDR2 SVGAGI. With 4 bases removed from V and 8 bases from J, the gap between germline ends came to 17 bases. CDR3 length: 15 amino acids. DNA of the CDR3: TGTGCCAGCAGTTCGGGGTCTGGGTTCAGCGAAAAACTGTTTTTT. Protein: CASSSGSGFSEKLFF.

In its sample, this clonotype was seen many times. V and J are TRBV29-1 and TRBJ2-7; TRBD2 matches 8 bases. The CDR3 length is 14 residues. Per the germline V gene, CDR1 is SQVTM and CDR2 is ANQGSEA. The J segment lost 7 bases and the V segment lost 4 bases, leaving 12 bases of the junction unmatched. The CDR3 sequence: CSVVTEAGDKEQYF. The DNA for the CDR3 is TGCAGCGTTGTAACGGAAGCGGGAGATAAAGAGCAGTACTTC.

This clonotype was found many times. The rearrangement joins TRBV20-1 to TRBJ1-3, with TRBD1 identical over 7 bases. Germline lookup yields CDR1 DFQATT and CDR2 SNEGSKA (reference sequence). This CDR3 is built from 14 residues. V trimming: 3 bases; J trimming: 3 bases; junction bases outside the gene matches: 5. CDR3 sequence: CSARPTGNGNTIYF. The DNA of the CDR3 is TGCAGTGCTAGGCCGACAGGGAATGGAAACACCATATATTTT.

In this sample, this clonotype turned up a few times. The gene calls are TRBV4-1 and TRBJ2-5; a possible D gene is TRBD2 (5 bases). V was trimmed by 2 bases and J by 2 bases, leaving 15 bases between them. This CDR3 contains 16 residues. Germline V gene sequence: CDR1 MGHRA, CDR2 YSYEKL. The CDR3 sequence is CASSQIHPSGQETQYF. The CDR3 DNA reads as TGCGCCAGCAGCCAAATACACCCCTCGGGGCAAGAGACCCAGTACTTC.

This clonotype was seen repeatedly, ten times or more. The chain uses TRBV3-1 and TRBJ2-2, with no clear D. The V and J ends lost 0 bases and 5 bases respectively, with 7 bases between them. The CDR3 covers 14 residues. Germline-derived CDR1 and CDR2 are LGHDT and YNNKEL (reference sequence). In DNA form, the CDR3 reads TGTGCCAGCAGCCAAGATCTGGTAACCGGGGAGCTGTTTTTT. Translating it yields CASSQDLVTGELFF.

This clonotype has a count of ten or more. This sequence joins TRBV2 and TRBJ1-4; D perhaps matches TRBD1 (5 bases). The CDR3 loop spans 14 amino acids. Per the germline V gene, CDR1 is SNHLY and CDR2 is FYNNEI. Trimming removed 5 bases at V and 3 bases at J, with 10 bases between. CDR3 bases: TGTGCCAGCAGTTTTGGGGCTCCTAATGAAAAACTGTTTTTT. Its protein product is CASSFGAPNEKLFF.

About this clonotype itself: A junction boundary mismatches the germline segment, possibly from a read error. The J gene is TRBJ1-2, the V gene TRBV15; D is ambiguous. This CDR3 comprises 14 residues. Germline V CDR1 and CDR2: LNHNV, YYDKDF (reference sequence). The CDR3 here is CATSRDEERSTLIF. The CDR3 region has the DNA TGTGCCACCAGCAGAGATGAGGAGAGGTCAACTCTTATCTTC.

The CDR3 is CASTPSVTGELFF. CDR3 nucleotides: TGTGCCAGCACCCCTAGCGTCACCGGGGAGCTGTTTTTT. The chain recombines TRBV6-1 with TRBJ2-2; D is perhaps TRBD2 (6 bases). V shed 7 bases and J shed 4 bases, with 10 bases lying between them. Germline V gene lookup returns CDR1 MNHNS and CDR2 SASEGT. The CDR3 length is 13 residues.

This clonotype was counted a single time. The genes are TRBV19 and TRBJ2-5, with TRBD1 identical over 9 bases. V lost 4 bases and J lost 5; bases outside the gene matches: 8. The CDR3 is 15 residues long. The germline CDR1 and CDR2 sequences are LNHDA and SQIVND (reference sequence). The DNA of the CDR3 is TGTGCCAGTAGTACGGCGACAGGGGGAAGGGAGACCCAGTACTTC. It specifies CASSTATGGRETQYF. Full variable domain (outside the CDR3, taken from reference TRBV19 and TRBJ2-5): DGGITQSPKYLFRKEGQNVTLSCEQNLNHDAMYWYRQDPGQGLRLIYYSQIVNDFQKGDIAEGYSVSREKKESFPLTVTSAQKNPTAFYLCASSTATGGRETQYFGPGTRLLVL.

The V and J genes are TRBV14 and TRBJ1-1; tentative D call: TRBD1 (5 bases). Trimming shortened V by 1 base and J by 4 bases, and 13 bases separated the two germline ends. Germline V CDR1 and CDR2: SGHDN, FVKESK. CDR3 length: 15 residues. The CDR3 coding sequence is TGTGCCAGCAGCCAAGGGCCGGCGGGGGGCACTGAAGCTTTCTTT. Translating gives CASSQGPAGGTEAFF.

CDR3 sequence: CASSTGLVNEQYF. For the CDR3, the DNA is TGTGCCAGCAGCACTGGACTAGTCAACGAGCAGTACTTC. The chain recombines TRBV11-1 with TRBJ2-7; the match to TRBD2 covers 7 bases. V shed 5 bases and J 5 bases; nucleotides not matched to a gene: 6. The CDR3 runs to 13 residues. Per germline, CDR1 SGHAT and CDR2 FQDESV (reference sequence).

This clonotype was recorded a few times. The V and J genes are TRBV12-3 or TRBV12-4 and TRBJ1-2; D unclear. There are 16 residues in the CDR3. The V gene lost 10 bases and the J gene lost 2 bases, with 23 bases spanning the gap. The chain's CDR3 is CATLGGPTFLNYGYTF. DNA for the CDR3: TGTGCCACCCTGGGAGGGCCGACTTTTCTAAACTATGGCTACACCTTC.

In its sample, this clonotype was seen many times. The chain combines TRBV20-1 with TRBJ1-2, with 8 bases identical to TRBD1. Germline-derived CDR1 and CDR2 are DFQATT and SNEGSKA (reference sequence). The ends lost 4 bases at V and 5 bases at J; junction bases unmatched: 6. There are 13 residues in the CDR3. The DNA of the CDR3 is TGCAGTGCTAACAGGGGGACAGTATATGGCTACACCTTC. Protein product: CSANRGTVYGYTF.

This clonotype showed up many times. The chain combines TRBV7-2 with TRBJ2-3; unclear D gene. The V gene lost 1 base and the J gene lost 0 bases, with 8 bases spanning the gap. The V gene's germline CDR1 is SGHTA and CDR2 FQGNSA. CDR3 length equals 15 residues. In DNA, the CDR3 is TGTGCCAGCAGCTTAGGGGTCTCTAGCACAGATACGCAGTATTTT. Amino acid sequence: CASSLGVSSTDTQYF.

This clonotype came up a few times. CDR3 nucleotide sequence: TGCAGCGTTGAACAGAGGGGGGGGAGATTGGAGACCCAGTACTTC. This gives the protein CSVEQRGGRLETQYF. The chain is built from TRBV29-1 and TRBJ2-5, with D possibly being TRBD2 (7 bases). There are 15 residues in the CDR3. Between the trimmed V and J ends, which lost 2 bases and 5 bases, there was a span of 18 bases. The germline V gene has CDR1 SQVTM and CDR2 ANQGSEA.

The rearrangement joins TRBV14 to TRBJ2-3, with TRBD1 identical over 11 bases. Germline trimming cut 4 bases from V and 6 bases from J; bases unmatched to any gene: 18. The germline V gene encodes CDR1 SGHDN and CDR2 FVKESK. This CDR3 spans 19 amino acids. CDR3 sequence (DNA): TGTGCCAGCAGCCCAACCAGACCCCGGGACAGGGGGGGTTTGGATACGCAGTATTTT. This encodes CASSPTRPRDRGGLDTQYF.

This clonotype was observed a few times. V and J are TRBV29-1 and TRBJ2-7; 10 bases are shared with TRBD2. The CDR3 consists of 15 residues. Germline V gene lookup returns CDR1 SQVTM and CDR2 ANQGSEA. V lost 1 base and J lost 4; bases outside the gene matches: 7. The CDR3 DNA reads TGCAGCGTTGAAGGTTCGCTAGCGGGAGATTACGAGCAGTACTTC. Translated, it gives CSVEGSLAGDYEQYF.

As for this clonotype: A much bigger clone sits one base away, suggesting this may be a read error. This rearrangement joins TRBV6-2 or TRBV6-3 to TRBJ2-3, with D tentatively TRBD1 (6 bases). V was clipped by 2 bases and J by 0 bases, with 15 bases between them. Germline assignment: CDR1 MNHEY and CDR2 SVGEGT. The CDR3 is made up of 17 amino acids. CDR3 nucleotide sequence: TGTGCCAGCAGTTACCCAAGACAGGAAACAAGCACAGATACGCAGTATTTT. Translation: CASSYPRQETSTDTQYF.

This clonotype was detected ten times or more. The V call is TRBV6-1, the J call TRBJ2-3; TRBD1 matches 7 bases. The germline V gene encodes CDR1 MNHNS and CDR2 SASEGT. The CDR3 covers 14 residues. V lost 6 bases and J lost 2; bases outside the gene matches: 5. The CDR3, as DNA: TGTGCCAGCAGAAGGACAGGTCACACAGATACGCAGTATTTT. Its protein is CASRRTGHTDTQYF.